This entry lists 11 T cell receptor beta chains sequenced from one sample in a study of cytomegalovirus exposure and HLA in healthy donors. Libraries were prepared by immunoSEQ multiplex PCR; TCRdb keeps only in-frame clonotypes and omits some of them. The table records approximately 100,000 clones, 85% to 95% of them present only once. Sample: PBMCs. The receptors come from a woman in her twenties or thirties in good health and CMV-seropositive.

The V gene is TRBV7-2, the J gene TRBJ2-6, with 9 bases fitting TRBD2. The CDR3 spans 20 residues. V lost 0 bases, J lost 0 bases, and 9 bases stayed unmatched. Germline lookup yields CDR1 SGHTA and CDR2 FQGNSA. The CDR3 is CASSLAPWTSAGSGANVLTF. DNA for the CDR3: TGTGCCAGCAGCTTAGCGCCCTGGACTAGCGCGGGCTCTGGGGCCAACGTCCTGACTTTC. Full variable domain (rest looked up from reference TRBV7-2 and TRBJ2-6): GAGVSQSPSNKVTEKGKDVELRCDPISGHTALYWYRQSLGQGLEFLIYFQGNSAPDKSGLPSDRFSAERTGGSVSTLTIQRTQQEDSAVYLCASSLAPWTSAGSGANVLTFGAGSRLTVL.

The CDR3 region is CASSLDGHHYNEQFF. The DNA for the CDR3 is TGTGCCAGCAGCTTAGATGGACACCACTACAATGAGCAGTTCTTC. This rearrangement joins TRBV11-3 to TRBJ2-1; TRBD1 is a possible D gene (5 bases). Germline lookup yields CDR1 SGHNT and CDR2 YENEEA. The CDR3 contains 15 residues. Deletions cut 0 bases from V and 3 bases from J, with 9 bases between.

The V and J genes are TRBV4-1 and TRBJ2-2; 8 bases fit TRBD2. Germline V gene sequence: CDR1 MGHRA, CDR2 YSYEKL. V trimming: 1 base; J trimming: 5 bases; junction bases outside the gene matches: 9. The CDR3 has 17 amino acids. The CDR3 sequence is CASSQVRAGVVTGELFF. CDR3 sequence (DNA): TGCGCCAGCAGCCAAGTTCGAGCGGGAGTCGTAACCGGGGAGCTGTTTTTT.

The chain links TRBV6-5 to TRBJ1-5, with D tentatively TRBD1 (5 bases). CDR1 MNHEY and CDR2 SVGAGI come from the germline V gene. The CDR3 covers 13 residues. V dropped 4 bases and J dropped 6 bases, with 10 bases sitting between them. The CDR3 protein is CASSSPGGQPQHF. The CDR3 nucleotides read TGTGCCAGCAGTTCCCCCGGGGGTCAGCCCCAGCATTTT.

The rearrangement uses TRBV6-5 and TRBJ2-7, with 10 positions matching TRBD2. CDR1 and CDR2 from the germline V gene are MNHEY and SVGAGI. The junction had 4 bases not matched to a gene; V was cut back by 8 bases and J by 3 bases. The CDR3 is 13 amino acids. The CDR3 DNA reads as TGTGCCAGCCTCCTAGCGGGGGACTACGAGCAGTACTTC. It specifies CASLLAGDYEQYF.

The CDR3 DNA sequence: TGCGCCAGCAGTGACAGGGTGGAAGAGACCCAGTACTTC. This translates into CASSDRVEETQYF. The J gene is TRBJ2-5, the V gene TRBV10-2; maybe TRBD1 (5 bases). From germline, CDR1 is WSHSY and CDR2 SAAADI. This CDR3 has 13 amino acids. The V gene lost 3 bases and the J gene lost 3 bases, with 8 bases spanning the gap.

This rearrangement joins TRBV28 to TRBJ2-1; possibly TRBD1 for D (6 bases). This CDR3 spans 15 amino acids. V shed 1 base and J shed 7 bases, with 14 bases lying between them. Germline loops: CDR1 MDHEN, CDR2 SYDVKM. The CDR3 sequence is CASSLSYGTLNEQFF. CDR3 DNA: TGTGCCAGCAGTTTATCTTATGGGACACTGAATGAGCAGTTCTTC. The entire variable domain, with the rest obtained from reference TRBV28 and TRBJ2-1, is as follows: DVKVTQSSRYLVKRTGEKVFLECVQDMDHENMFWYRQDPGLGLRLIYFSYDVKMKEKGDIPEGYSVSREKKERFSLILESASTNQTSMYLCASSLSYGTLNEQFFGPGTRLTVL.

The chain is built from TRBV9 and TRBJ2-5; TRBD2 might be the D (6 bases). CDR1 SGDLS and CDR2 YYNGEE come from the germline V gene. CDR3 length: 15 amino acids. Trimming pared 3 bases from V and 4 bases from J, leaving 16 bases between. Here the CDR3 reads CASSAPGLLGETQYF. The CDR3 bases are TGTGCCAGCAGCGCGCCGGGACTCCTTGGAGAGACCCAGTACTTC.

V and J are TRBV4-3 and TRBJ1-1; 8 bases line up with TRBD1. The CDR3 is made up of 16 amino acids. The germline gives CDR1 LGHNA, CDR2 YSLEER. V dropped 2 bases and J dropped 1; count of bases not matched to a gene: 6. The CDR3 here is CASSQMGQDANTEAFF. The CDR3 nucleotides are TGCGCCAGCAGCCAAATGGGACAGGACGCGAACACTGAAGCTTTCTTT.

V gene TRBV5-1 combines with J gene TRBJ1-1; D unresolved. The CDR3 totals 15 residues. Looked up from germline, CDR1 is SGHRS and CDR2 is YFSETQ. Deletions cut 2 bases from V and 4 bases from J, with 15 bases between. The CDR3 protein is CASSLSGSWATEAFF. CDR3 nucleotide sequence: TGCGCCAGCAGCTTAAGCGGCAGCTGGGCCACTGAAGCTTTCTTT.

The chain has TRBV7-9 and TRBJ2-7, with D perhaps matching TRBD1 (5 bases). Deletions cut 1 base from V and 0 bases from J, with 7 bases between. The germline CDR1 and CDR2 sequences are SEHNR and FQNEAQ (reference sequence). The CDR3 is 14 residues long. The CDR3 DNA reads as TGTGCCAGCAGCTTAGAGGGGTACTCCTACGAGCAGTACTTC. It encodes CASSLEGYSYEQYF.